This record covers a single T cell receptor (beta chain). Its antigen is as yet unknown. These data belong to a study of blood T cells in healthy people across ages. Study conclusions and caveats: The authors considered diversity estimates from one million T cells to be underestimates.

Each sample used at least 6 million PBMCs. The germline gives CDR1 SEHNR, CDR2 FQNEAQ (reference sequence). The V end was cut by 5 bases, the J end by 0 bases, with 14 bases between. This CDR3 comprises 16 residues. PCR was performed a second time for about 6 to 11 cycles using a sample-barcoded 5' primer and a J-beta primer mix. CDR3-containing paired-end reads numbered at least 2.5 million in each sample. TCRdb reanalysed the 5' RACE reads using MiXCR and keeps one entry per CDR3 protein. The sample lists hundreds of thousands of distinct CDR3 sequences, around a fifth seen once, with 3% to 4.5% in the top ten.

The V and J genes are TRBV7-9 and TRBJ2-1; D possibly corresponds to TRBD2 (6 bases). Sequences were obtained from blood. The receptor's source is a man in his 70s in good health. The CDR3 spells CASSVGTSFSYNEQFF. CDR3 in DNA: TGTGCCAGCAGCGTTGGGACTTCGTTCTCCTACAATGAGCAGTTCTTC.